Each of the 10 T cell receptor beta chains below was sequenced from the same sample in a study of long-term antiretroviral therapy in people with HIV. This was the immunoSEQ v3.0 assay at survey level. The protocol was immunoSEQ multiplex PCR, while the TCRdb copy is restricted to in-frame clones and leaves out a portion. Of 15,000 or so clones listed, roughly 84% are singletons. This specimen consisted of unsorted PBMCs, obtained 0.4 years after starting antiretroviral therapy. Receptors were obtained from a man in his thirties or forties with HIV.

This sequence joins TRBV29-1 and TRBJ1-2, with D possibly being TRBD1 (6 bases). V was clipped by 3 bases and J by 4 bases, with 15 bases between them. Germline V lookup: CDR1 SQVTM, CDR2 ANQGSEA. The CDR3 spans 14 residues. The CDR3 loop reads CSVEGTRSGYGYTF. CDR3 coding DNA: TGCAGCGTTGAGGGGACACGGTCCGGCTATGGCTACACCTTC.

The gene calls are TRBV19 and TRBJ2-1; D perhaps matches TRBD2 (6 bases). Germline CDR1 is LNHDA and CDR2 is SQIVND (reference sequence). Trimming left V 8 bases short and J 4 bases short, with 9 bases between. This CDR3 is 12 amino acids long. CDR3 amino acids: CASCSGYNEQFF. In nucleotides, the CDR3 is TGTGCCAGTTGTAGCGGTTACAATGAGCAGTTCTTC.

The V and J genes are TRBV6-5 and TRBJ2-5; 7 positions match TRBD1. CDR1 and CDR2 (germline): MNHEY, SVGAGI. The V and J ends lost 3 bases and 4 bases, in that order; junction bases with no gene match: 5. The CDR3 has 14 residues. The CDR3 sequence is CASSYQGQLETQYF. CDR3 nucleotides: TGTGCCAGCAGTTATCAGGGACAGTTAGAGACCCAGTACTTC.

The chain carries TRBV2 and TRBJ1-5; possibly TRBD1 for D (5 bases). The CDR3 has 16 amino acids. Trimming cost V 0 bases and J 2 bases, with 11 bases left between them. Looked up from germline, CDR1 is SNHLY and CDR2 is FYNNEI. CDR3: CASSEALGGRNQPQHF. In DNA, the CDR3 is TGTGCCAGCAGTGAAGCGCTTGGGGGACGCAATCAGCCCCAGCATTTT.

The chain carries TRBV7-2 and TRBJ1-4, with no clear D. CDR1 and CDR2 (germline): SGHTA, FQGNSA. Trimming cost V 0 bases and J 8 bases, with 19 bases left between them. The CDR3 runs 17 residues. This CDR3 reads CASSLALRRGSDEKLFF. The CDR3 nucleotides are TGTGCCAGCAGCTTAGCGCTCCGACGAGGGTCGGACGAAAAACTGTTTTTT.

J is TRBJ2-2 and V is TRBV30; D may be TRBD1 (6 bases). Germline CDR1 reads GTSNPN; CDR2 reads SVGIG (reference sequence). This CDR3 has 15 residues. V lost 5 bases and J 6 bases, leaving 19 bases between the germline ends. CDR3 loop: CAWLRTVVSAGELFF. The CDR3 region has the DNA TGTGCCTGGCTGCGGACAGTTGTGTCGGCCGGGGAGCTGTTTTTT.

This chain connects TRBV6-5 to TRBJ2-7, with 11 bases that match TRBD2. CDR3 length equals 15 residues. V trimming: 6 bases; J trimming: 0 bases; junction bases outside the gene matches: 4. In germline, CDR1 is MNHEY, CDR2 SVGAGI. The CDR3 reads CASSATSGGSYEQYF. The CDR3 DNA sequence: TGTGCCAGCAGCGCTACTAGCGGGGGCTCCTACGAGCAGTACTTC.

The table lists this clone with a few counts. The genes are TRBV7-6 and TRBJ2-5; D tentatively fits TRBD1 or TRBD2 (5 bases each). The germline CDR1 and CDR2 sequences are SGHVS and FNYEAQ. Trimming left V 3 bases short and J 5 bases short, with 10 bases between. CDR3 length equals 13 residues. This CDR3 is CASSFGTWETQYF. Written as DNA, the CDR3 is TGTGCCAGCAGCTTCGGGACGTGGGAGACCCAGTACTTC.

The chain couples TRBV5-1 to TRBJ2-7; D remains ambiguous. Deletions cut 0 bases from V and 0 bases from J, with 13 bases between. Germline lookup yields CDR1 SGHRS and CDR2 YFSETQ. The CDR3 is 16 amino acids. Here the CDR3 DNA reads TGCGCCAGCAGCTTGGGAGCCGCGCAGGTCTCCTACGAGCAGTACTTC. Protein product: CASSLGAAQVSYEQYF.

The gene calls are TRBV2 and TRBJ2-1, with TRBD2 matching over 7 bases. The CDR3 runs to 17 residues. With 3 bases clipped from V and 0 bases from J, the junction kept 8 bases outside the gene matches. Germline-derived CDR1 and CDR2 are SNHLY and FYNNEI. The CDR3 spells CASSDGDLADSYNEQFF. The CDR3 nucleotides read TGTGCCAGCAGTGATGGGGACCTAGCGGACTCCTACAATGAGCAGTTCTTC.